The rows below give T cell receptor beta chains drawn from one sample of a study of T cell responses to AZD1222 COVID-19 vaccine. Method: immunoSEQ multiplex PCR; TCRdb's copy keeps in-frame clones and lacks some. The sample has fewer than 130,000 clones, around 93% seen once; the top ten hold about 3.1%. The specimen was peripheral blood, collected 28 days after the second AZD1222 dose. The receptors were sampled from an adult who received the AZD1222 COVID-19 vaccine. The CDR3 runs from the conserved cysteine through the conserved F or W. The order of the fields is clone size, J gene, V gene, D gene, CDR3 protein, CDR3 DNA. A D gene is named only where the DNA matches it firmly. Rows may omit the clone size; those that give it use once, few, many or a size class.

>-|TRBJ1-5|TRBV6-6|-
CASSYRSGRGQPQHF
TGTGCCAGCAGTTACAGGTCAGGGAGAGGTCAGCCCCAGCATTTT
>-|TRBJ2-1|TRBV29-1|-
CSVQGSNEQFF
TGCAGCGTTCAGGGGTCCAATGAGCAGTTCTTC
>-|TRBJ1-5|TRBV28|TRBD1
CASRTGGTGQPQHF
TGTGCCAGCAGGACAGGGGGAACAGGGCAGCCCCAGCATTTT
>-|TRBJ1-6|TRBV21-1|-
CASSDTEGGGCNSPLHF
TGTGCCAGCAGCGACACCGAGGGAGGGGGCTGTAATTCACCCCTCCACTTT
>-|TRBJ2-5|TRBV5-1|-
CASSLGTFQETQYF
TGCGCCAGCAGCTTGGGGACCTTCCAAGAGACCCAGTACTTC
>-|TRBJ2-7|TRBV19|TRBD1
CASSLTGVLDEQYF
TGTGCCAGTAGTCTGACAGGGGTCTTGGACGAGCAGTACTTC
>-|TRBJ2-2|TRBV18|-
CASSGQNTGELFF
TGTGCCAGCTCTGGACAGAACACCGGGGAGCTGTTTTTT
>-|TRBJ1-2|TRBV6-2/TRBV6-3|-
CASSYSRIRGYTF
TGTGCCAGCAGTTACTCGAGAATCCGGGGCTACACCTTC
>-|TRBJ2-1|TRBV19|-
CASAREIEEQFF
TGTGCCAGCGCCAGGGAGATAGAGGAGCAGTTCTTC
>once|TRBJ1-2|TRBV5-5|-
CASSLSSWGIYRNYGYTF
TGTGCCAGCAGCTTGTCGAGCTGGGGGATTTATCGGAACTATGGCTACACCTTC
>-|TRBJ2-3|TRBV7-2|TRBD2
CASSLGGLAGPTDTQYF
TGTGCCAGCAGCTTAGGCGGACTAGCGGGGCCAACAGATACGCAGTATTTT
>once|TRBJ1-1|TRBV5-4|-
CASSPLEMNTEAFF
TGTGCCAGCAGCCCCCTAGAGATGAACACTGAAGCTTTCTTT
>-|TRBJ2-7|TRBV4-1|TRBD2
CASSRTLNSGTSNYEQYF
TGCGCCAGCAGCCGAACACTGAATTCCGGGACTAGCAACTACGAGCAGTACTTC
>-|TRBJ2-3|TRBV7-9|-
CASSYLADTQYF
TGTGCCAGCAGCTATTTAGCAGATACGCAGTATTTT
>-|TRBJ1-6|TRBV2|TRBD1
CASSDLAGTGDSPLHF
TGTGCCAGCAGTGATTTGGCCGGGACAGGGGACTCACCCCTCCACTTT
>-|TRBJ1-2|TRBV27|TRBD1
CASRNSGGASHGYTF
TGTGCCAGCAGAAATTCAGGGGGCGCGTCCCATGGCTACACCTTC
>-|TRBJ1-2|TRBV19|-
CASTLHGYTF
TGTGCCAGTACCCTCCATGGCTACACCTTC
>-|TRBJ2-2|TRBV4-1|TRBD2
CASSQEAGGKRELFF
TGCGCCAGCAGCCAAGAGGCGGGAGGGAAGAGGGAGCTGTTTTTT
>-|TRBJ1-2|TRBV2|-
CASTEKEGGGYTF
TGTGCCAGCACCGAAAAAGAGGGGGGTGGCTACACCTTC
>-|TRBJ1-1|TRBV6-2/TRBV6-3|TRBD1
CASSFLPGQSFQGNTEAFF
TGTGCCAGCAGTTTTCTTCCGGGACAGAGTTTTCAGGGGAACACTGAAGCTTTCTTT
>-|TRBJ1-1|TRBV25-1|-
CASSLYGEAFF
TGTGCCAGCAGTCTATATGGTGAAGCTTTCTTT
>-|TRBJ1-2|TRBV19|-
CASKGRGRIYGYTF
TGTGCCAGTAAGGGCAGAGGCCGGATCTATGGCTACACCTTC
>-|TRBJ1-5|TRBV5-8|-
CASSLGPGSNQPQHF
TGTGCCAGCAGCTTGGGTCCAGGGAGCAATCAGCCCCAGCATTTT
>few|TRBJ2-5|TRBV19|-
CASTTGTSGETQYF
TGTGCCAGTACTACCGGGACATCAGGAGAGACCCAGTACTTC
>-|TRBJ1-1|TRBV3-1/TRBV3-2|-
CASSQVVGGTEAFF
TGTGCCAGCAGCCAAGTTGTCGGGGGAACTGAAGCTTTCTTT
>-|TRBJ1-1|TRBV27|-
CASSLSQGTNTEAFF
TGTGCCAGCAGTTTATCGCAGGGGACGAACACTGAAGCTTTCTTT
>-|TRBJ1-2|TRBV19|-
CASSTGHRNYGYTF
TGTGCCAGTAGTACGGGACATAGAAACTATGGCTACACCTTC
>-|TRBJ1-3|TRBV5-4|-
CASSPPDNSGNTIYF
TGTGCCAGCAGCCCTCCGGACAACTCTGGAAACACCATATATTTT
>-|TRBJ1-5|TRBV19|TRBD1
CASSGNRDRVYSNQPQHF
TGTGCCAGTAGTGGGAACCGGGACAGGGTCTATAGCAATCAGCCCCAGCATTTT
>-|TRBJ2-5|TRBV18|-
CASSRGDRETQYF
TGTGCCAGCTCCCGAGGCGACAGGGAGACCCAGTACTTC
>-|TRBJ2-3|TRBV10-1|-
CATRDGAGADTQYF
TGCGCCACCCGCGACGGGGCCGGGGCAGATACGCAGTATTTT
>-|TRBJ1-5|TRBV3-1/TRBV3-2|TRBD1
CASSPSGWTGIEAQHF
TGTGCCAGCAGTCCTAGTGGATGGACAGGGATCGAGGCCCAGCATTTT
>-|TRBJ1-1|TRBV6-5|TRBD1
CASRPTGGTAFF
TGTGCCAGCAGACCGACAGGGGGCACTGCTTTCTTT
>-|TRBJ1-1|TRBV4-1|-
CASSQHHGQGDTEAFF
TGCGCCAGCAGCCAACATCACGGGCAGGGCGACACTGAAGCTTTCTTT
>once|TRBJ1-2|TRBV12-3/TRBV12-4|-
CASSRAGAGYTF
TGTGCCAGCAGCCGAGCAGGGGCTGGCTACACCTTC
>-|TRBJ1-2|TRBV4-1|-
CASTREKASGYGYTF
TGCGCCAGCACCCGCGAGAAGGCCTCTGGCTATGGCTACACCTTC
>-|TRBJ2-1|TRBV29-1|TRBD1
CSGDREGTFNEQFF
TGCAGCGGGGACAGGGAAGGGACTTTCAATGAGCAGTTCTTC
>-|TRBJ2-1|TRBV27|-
CASRASSYNEQFF
TGTGCCAGCAGGGCTAGCTCCTACAATGAGCAGTTCTTC
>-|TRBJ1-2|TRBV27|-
CASSLSNTVYGYTF
TGTGCCAGCAGTTTGTCTAATACGGTTTATGGCTACACCTTC
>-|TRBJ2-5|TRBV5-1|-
CASSIFQETQYF
TGCGCCAGCAGCATTTTCCAAGAGACCCAGTACTTC
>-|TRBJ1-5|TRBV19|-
CASSETPGPDQPQHF
TGTGCCAGTAGTGAGACTCCGGGACCCGATCAGCCCCAGCATTTT
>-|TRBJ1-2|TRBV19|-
CASRATIYGYTF
TGTGCCAGTAGAGCCACCATCTATGGCTACACCTTC
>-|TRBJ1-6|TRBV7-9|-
CASSLEGNRNSPLHF
TGTGCCAGCAGCTTAGAAGGGAACCGCAATTCACCCCTCCACTTT
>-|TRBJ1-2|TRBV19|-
CATAGRNDGYTF
TGTGCCACCGCGGGCCGTAACGATGGCTACACCTTC
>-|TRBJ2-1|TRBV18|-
CASSSGPYNEQFF
TGTGCCAGCTCATCGGGGCCGTACAATGAGCAGTTCTTC
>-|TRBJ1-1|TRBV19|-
CASSISTAEAFF
TGTGCCAGTAGTATTTCTACAGCTGAAGCTTTCTTT
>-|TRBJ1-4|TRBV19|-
CASSDDEKLFF
TGTGCCAGTAGTGATGATGAAAAACTGTTTTTT
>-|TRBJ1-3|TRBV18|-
CASSPLEHQKGNTIYF
TGTGCCAGCTCACCATTGGAACACCAAAAGGGGAACACCATATATTTT
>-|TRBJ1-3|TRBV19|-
CASSGEIVNTIYF
TGTGCCAGTAGTGGCGAGATAGTAAACACCATATATTTT
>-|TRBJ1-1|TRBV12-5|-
CASGLVRIPNTEAFF
TGTGCTAGTGGTTTGGTACGCATTCCGAACACTGAAGCTTTCTTT
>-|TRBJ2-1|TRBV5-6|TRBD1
CASSPDRVVTYEQFF
TGTGCCAGCAGCCCGGACAGGGTGGTCACCTATGAGCAGTTCTTC
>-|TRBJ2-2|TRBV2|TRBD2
CASIRTSGGPGKGELFF
TGTGCCAGCATCCGCACTAGCGGGGGCCCCGGTAAAGGGGAGCTGTTTTTT
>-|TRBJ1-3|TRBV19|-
CASSPDTSSGNTIYF
TGTGCCAGTAGCCCTGACACGAGCTCTGGAAACACCATATATTTT
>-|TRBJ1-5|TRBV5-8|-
CASSDYRFSSNQPQHF
TGTGCCAGCAGCGACTACAGGTTTTCGAGCAATCAGCCCCAGCATTTT
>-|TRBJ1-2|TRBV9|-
CASSPPGRFYGYTF
TGTGCCAGCAGCCCCCCGGGACGGTTCTATGGCTACACCTTC